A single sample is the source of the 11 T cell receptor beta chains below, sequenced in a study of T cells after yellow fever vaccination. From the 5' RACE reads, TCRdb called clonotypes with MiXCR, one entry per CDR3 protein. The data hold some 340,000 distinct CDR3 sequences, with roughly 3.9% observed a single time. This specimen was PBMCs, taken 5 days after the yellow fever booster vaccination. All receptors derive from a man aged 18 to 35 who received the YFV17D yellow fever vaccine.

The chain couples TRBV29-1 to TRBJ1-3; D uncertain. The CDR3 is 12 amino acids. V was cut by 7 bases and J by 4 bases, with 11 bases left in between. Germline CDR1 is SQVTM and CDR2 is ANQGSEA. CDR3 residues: CSARTPGNTIYF. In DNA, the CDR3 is TGCAGCGCGAGGACGCCAGGAAACACCATATATTTT.

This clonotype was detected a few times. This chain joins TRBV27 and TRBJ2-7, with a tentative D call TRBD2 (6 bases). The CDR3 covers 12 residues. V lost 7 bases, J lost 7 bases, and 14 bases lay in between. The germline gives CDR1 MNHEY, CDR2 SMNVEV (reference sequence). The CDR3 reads CASTSPGGEQYF. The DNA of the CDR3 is TGTGCCAGCACTTCCCCCGGGGGTGAGCAGTACTTC.

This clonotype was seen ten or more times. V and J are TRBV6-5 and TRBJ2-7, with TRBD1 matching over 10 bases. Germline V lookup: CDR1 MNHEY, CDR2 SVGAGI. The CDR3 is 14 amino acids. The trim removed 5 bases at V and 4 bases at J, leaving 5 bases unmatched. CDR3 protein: CASSPGQGRYEQYF. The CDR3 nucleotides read TGTGCCAGCAGTCCGGGACAGGGGCGGTACGAGCAGTACTTC.

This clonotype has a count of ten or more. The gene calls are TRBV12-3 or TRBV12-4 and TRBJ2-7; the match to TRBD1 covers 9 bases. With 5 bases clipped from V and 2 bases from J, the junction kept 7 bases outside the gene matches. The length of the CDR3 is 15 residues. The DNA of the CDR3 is TGTGCCAGCAGTAACCCGGGACAGGGAACCTACGAGCAGTACTTC. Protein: CASSNPGQGTYEQYF.

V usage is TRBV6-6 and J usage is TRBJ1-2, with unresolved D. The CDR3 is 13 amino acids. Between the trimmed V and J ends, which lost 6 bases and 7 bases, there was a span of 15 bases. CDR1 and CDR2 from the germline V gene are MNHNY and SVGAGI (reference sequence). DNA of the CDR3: TGTGCCAGCAGACAGAGCTTACTAGGTGGCTACACCTTC. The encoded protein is CASRQSLLGGYTF.

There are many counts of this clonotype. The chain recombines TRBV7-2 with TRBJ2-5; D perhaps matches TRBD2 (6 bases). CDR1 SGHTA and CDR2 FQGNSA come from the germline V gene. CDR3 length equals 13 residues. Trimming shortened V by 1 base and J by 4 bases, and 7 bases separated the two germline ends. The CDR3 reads CASSLGRGETQYF. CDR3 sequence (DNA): TGTGCCAGCAGCTTAGGGAGGGGAGAGACCCAGTACTTC.

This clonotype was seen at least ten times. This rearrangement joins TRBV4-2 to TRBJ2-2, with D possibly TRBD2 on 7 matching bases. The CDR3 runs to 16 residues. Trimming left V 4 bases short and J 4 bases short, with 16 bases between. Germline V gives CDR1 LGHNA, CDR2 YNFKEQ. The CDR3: CASSPKGGALTGELFF. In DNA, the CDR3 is TGTGCCAGCAGCCCTAAGGGGGGGGCCCTCACCGGGGAGCTGTTTTTT.

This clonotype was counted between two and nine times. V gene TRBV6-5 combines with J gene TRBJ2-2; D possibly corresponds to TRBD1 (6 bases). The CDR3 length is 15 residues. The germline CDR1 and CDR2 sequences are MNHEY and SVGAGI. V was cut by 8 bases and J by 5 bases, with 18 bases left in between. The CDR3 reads CASGHGQSPTGELFF. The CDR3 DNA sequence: TGTGCCAGCGGGCACGGACAGAGTCCAACCGGGGAGCTGTTTTTT.

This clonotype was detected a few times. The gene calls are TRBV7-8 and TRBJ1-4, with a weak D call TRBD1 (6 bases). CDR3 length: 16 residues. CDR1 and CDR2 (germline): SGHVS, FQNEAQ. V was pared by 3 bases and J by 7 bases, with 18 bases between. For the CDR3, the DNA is TGTGCCAGCAGCTTCGCAGGGGCGGGGTATAGTGAAAAACTGTTTTTT. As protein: CASSFAGAGYSEKLFF.

In nucleotides, the CDR3 is TGTGCCAGCTCACCAGGGACAGGGTCTGGCTACGAGCAGTACGTC. Translation gives CASSPGTGSGYEQYV. The genes are TRBV18 and TRBJ2-7; 9 bases match TRBD1. Per the germline V gene, CDR1 is KGHSH and CDR2 is LQKENI. The V and J ends lost 2 bases and 3 bases, in that order; junction bases with no gene match: 5. The CDR3 runs to 15 residues.

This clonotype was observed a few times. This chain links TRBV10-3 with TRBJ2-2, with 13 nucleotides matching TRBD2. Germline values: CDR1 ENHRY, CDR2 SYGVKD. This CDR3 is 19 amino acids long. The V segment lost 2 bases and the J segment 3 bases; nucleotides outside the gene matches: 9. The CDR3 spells CAISEGRTSGGRYTGELFF. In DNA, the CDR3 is TGTGCCATCAGTGAGGGCCGGACTAGCGGGGGCCGTTACACCGGGGAGCTGTTTTTT.